The sequence of this TCR beta chain was determined in a study of T cell responses to AZD1222 COVID-19 vaccine. Profiled with immunoSEQ multiplex PCR; TCRdb holds only in-frame clones, not every one. The table lists about 170,000 clones, 70% to 90% of them singletons. Germline CDR1 is SGHNT and CDR2 is YYREEE (reference sequence). V gave up 0 bases and J gave up 7 bases, with 5 bases separating them. The length of the CDR3 is 13 residues. Remarks on this clone: Its antigen is not identified.

Broader study findings: Females made up more of the donors, who were largely white British, and clonal diversity may have come out too low. Among vaccine-associated CD4 TCRs, coverage spanned spike, with dominance at 160-218 and 743-854. Two AZD1222 administrations were followed by greater Spike-specific TCR breadth and depth. The study reported that nearly half of spike-specific TCRs target unmutated variant regions.

The TCR was taken from an adult who received the AZD1222 COVID-19 vaccine. The specimen was peripheral blood, collected 28 days after the second AZD1222 dose. The chain joins TRBV5-4 to TRBJ1-6; D may be TRBD1 (5 bases). CDR3 sequence (DNA): TGTGCCAGCAGCTTGGACAGGAATTCACCCCTCCACTTT. Translating it yields CASSLDRNSPLHF.